These 5 T cell receptor beta chains were sequenced from one sample in a study of response to subunit inactivated influenza vaccine. TCRdb re-called the RT-PCR reads with MiXCR, one entry per CDR3 protein. The repertoire holds approximately 700,000 distinct CDR3 sequences, with 15% to 19% as singletons. This sample comprised PBMCs from blood, obtained roughly 12 days after vaccination. The source is a man aged 50 to 60 who received an inactivated influenza vaccine.

In this sample, this clonotype turned up a few times. This rearrangement joins TRBV4-1 to TRBJ2-2; D unclear. Germline values: CDR1 MGHRA, CDR2 YSYEKL. V lost 0 bases and J lost 5, with 4 bases in between. The CDR3 extends over 13 amino acids. The CDR3: CASSQELTGELFF. DNA for the CDR3: TGCGCCAGCAGCCAAGAACTAACCGGGGAGCTGTTTTTT.

This clonotype has ten or more counts. The chain has TRBV12-3 or TRBV12-4 and TRBJ2-5; no reliable D call. The V end was cut by 6 bases, the J end by 5 bases, with 10 bases between. The CDR3 is 12 residues long. CDR3 nucleotide sequence: TGTGCCAGCAGCTCCGGTCTGGAGACCCAGTACTTC. Protein sequence: CASSSGLETQYF.

This clonotype was detected a few times. The gene calls are TRBV20-1 and TRBJ1-6; D perhaps matches TRBD1 (5 bases). Per germline, CDR1 DFQATT and CDR2 SNEGSKA (reference sequence). The CDR3 totals 15 residues. Trimming took off 2 bases at V and 4 bases at J, with 12 bases between the two ends. The CDR3 loop reads CSARTRGNYNSPLHF. The CDR3 DNA is TGCAGTGCTAGAACGAGGGGTAATTATAATTCACCCCTCCACTTT.

This clonotype appeared many times. A junction boundary mismatches the germline segment, possibly from a read error. CDR3 sequence (DNA): TGTGCCAGCAGCTTAGAAGGGACAAGGAACACTGAAGCTTTCTTT. Amino acids: CASSLEGTRNTEAFF. The rearrangement uses TRBV5-1 and TRBJ1-1; tentative D call: TRBD1 (6 bases). CDR1 and CDR2 (germline): SGHRS, YFSETQ. The CDR3 has 15 residues.

Ten or more counts support this clonotype. The chain has TRBV7-2 and TRBJ2-1; 13 positions agree with TRBD2. V dropped 1 base and J dropped 4; count of bases not matched to a gene: 1. Looked up from germline, CDR1 is SGHTA and CDR2 is FQGNSA. This CDR3 has 16 amino acids. As DNA, the CDR3 is TGTGCCAGCAGCTTAGGGACTAGCGGGAGATACAATGAGCAGTTCTTC. This translates into CASSLGTSGRYNEQFF.